The 5 T cell receptor beta chains listed next were all sequenced from one sample in a study of blood T cells in healthy people across ages. A second PCR, run for about 6 to 11 cycles, used a sample-barcoded 5' primer plus a J-beta primer mix. TCRdb re-analysed the 5' RACE reads in MiXCR, keeping a single row per CDR3 protein. Of some 690,000 distinct CDR3 sequences in the sample, approximately 22% were seen once. The sample comprised blood. The receptors stem from a man between 70 and 80 years old in good health.

This clonotype has a handful of counts. The chain joins TRBV6-6 to TRBJ2-1, with D uncertain. V lost 0 bases and J 3 bases, leaving 9 bases between the germline ends. The CDR3 spans 15 residues. The germline gives CDR1 MNHNY, CDR2 SVGAGI (reference sequence). The CDR3 coding sequence is TGTGCCAGCAGTTACTCGCTCGACGGCTACAATGAGCAGTTCTTC. Protein product: CASSYSLDGYNEQFF.

The CDR3 coding sequence is TGTGCCAGCAGTTTATTGCAGGGGTTTGGTGGCTACACCTTC. Its translation: CASSLLQGFGGYTF. The chain carries TRBV28 and TRBJ1-2; maybe TRBD1 (6 bases). Per germline, CDR1 MDHEN and CDR2 SYDVKM. The CDR3 runs 14 residues. Trimming pared 1 base from V and 7 bases from J, leaving 13 bases between.

The chain joins TRBV10-2 to TRBJ1-2; D is possibly TRBD1 (5 bases). This CDR3 has 14 amino acids. Germline assignment: CDR1 WSHSY and CDR2 SAAADI. Deletions cut 3 bases from V and 4 bases from J, with 12 bases between. Written as DNA, the CDR3 is TGCGCCAGCAGTGACGACAGTTCTACCTATGGCTACACCTTC. This codes for CASSDDSSTYGYTF.

This clonotype was counted at least ten times. The chain joins TRBV5-1 to TRBJ2-7; 8 positions agree with TRBD1. Looked up from germline, CDR1 is SGHRS and CDR2 is YFSETQ. V shed 7 bases, J shed 6 bases, and the junction held 12 bases outside the gene matches. This CDR3 has 14 residues. The CDR3 DNA reads as TGCGCCAGCTCAGGACAGGGAACCCAGATCGAGCAGTACTTC. Its translation: CASSGQGTQIEQYF.

V and J are TRBV9 and TRBJ2-1; 11 bases are a match to TRBD2. Germline trimming cut 2 bases from V and 1 base from J; bases unmatched to any gene: 8. The CDR3 length is 18 residues. In germline, CDR1 is SGDLS, CDR2 YYNGEE. CDR3 amino acids: CASSVRVLAGGSYNEQFF. The CDR3 DNA is TGTGCCAGCAGCGTTAGAGTCCTAGCGGGGGGTTCCTACAATGAGCAGTTCTTC.